This TCR beta chain is from a study of shared clonotypes between healthy human individuals. Turning to this clone: No antigen is known for it.

Healthy HIV-negative adults without recent acute infections or vaccinations served as donors. General study points: In contrast to clonotypes shared by all four donors, non-shared clonotypes had lower generation probabilities. Rarefaction demonstrated incomplete sorted-subset sequencing despite large depth.

The CDR3 is 14 amino acids. Genomic DNA (from each subset) was split evenly across several immunoSEQ plates. TCRdb's table, derived via immunoSEQ multiplex PCR, lists solely in-frame clones and lacks some. The sample carries millions of clones, 95% recorded once. The chain is built from TRBV21-1 and TRBJ1-2. TRBV21-1 is a listed pseudogene. Sequenced input: naive CD4+ T cells sorted from blood. Noted subset: CD45RA+ positively selected. The sequence was obtained from a man younger than 35 in good health. The CDR3 nucleotides are TGTGCCAGCAGCAAAAACCCGCCAGGGAGAGGCTACACCTTC. This translates into CASSKNPPGRGYTF.